A selection of T cell receptor beta chains follows, all from one sample in a study of T-cell memory formation after mild COVID-19. TCRdb re-derived calls from the 5' RACE reads in MiXCR, one entry per CDR3 protein. Counted here are approximately 560,000 distinct CDR3 sequences, 15% to 20% occurring once; the ten biggest clones make up about 7.5%. The sequenced sample was PBMCs or a T cell subset sorted from them (not recorded which). The source of these receptors is an adult woman who had mild COVID-19 (a few samples of this study predate the infection). Cell type and time point are not known. The CDR3 runs from the conserved cysteine through the conserved F or W. D genes are given only for firm matches. Clone size is shown for a subset of rows, as once, few, many or a class of expanded clone.

v_gene	j_gene	abundance	d_gene	CDR3nt	CDR3aa
TRBV5-1	TRBJ2-1	few	NA	TGCGCCAGCAGCTTGCTCGAAGGGTCCTCCTACAATGAGCAGTTCTTC	CASSLLEGSSYNEQFF
TRBV5-1	TRBJ2-1	NA	TRBD2	TGCGCCAGCAGCTTGGTTCTAGCGGTGAGCAATGAGCAGTTCTTC	CASSLVLAVSNEQFF
TRBV12-3/TRBV12-4	TRBJ2-1	NA	TRBD2	TGTGCCAGCAGTCCGGGACTAGCGGGGGTGTACGCCTACAATGAGCAGTTCTTC	CASSPGLAGVYAYNEQFF
TRBV7-9	TRBJ1-6	few	NA	TGTGCCAGCAGCGGCAGGGGCAATTCACCCCTCCACTTT	CASSGRGNSPLHF
TRBV13	TRBJ2-7	NA	NA	TGTGCCAGCAGACATTCGGGGCACGAGCAGTACTTC	CASRHSGHEQYF
TRBV9	TRBJ2-1	NA	NA	TGTGCCAGCAGCGTAGCTTGGGGGTTCTACAATGAGCAGTTCTTC	CASSVAWGFYNEQFF
TRBV7-9	TRBJ2-6	few	NA	TGTGCCAGCAGCTCCCGGGGCACGACTGGGGCCAACGTCCTGACTTTC	CASSSRGTTGANVLTF
TRBV7-8	TRBJ1-4	NA	NA	TGTGCCAGCAGCCCCCTGACCCCCGCAACTAATGAAAAACTGTTTTTT	CASSPLTPATNEKLFF
TRBV7-9	TRBJ2-4	NA	TRBD2	TGTGCCAGCAGCGCCGGACTAGCCGGCATTCAGTACTTC	CASSAGLAGIQYF
TRBV20-1	TRBJ2-3	once	TRBD2	TGCAGTGCTAGAGCGGGTAGCGGGAGGTTCACAGATACGCAGTATTTT	CSARAGSGRFTDTQYF
TRBV9	TRBJ2-5	few	TRBD1	TGTGCCAGCAGCGCTACAGGGGGCCGCGAGACCCAGTACTTC	CASSATGGRETQYF
TRBV7-9	TRBJ1-4	NA	TRBD1	TGTGCCAGCAGCCGGACCTGGGACAGGGGGGAAAAACTGTTTTTT	CASSRTWDRGEKLFF
TRBV28	TRBJ2-7	NA	NA	TGTGCCAGCGGAGAGTACGAGCAGTACTTC	CASGEYEQYF
TRBV19	TRBJ1-1	many	NA	TGTGCCAGTAGTATAGGGCACATTCCTCCCCTTATGAACACTGAAGCTTTCTTT	CASSIGHIPPLMNTEAFF
TRBV14	TRBJ1-6	many	NA	TGTGCCAGCAGCCAACATCCACCCGGGTATAATTCACCCCTCCACTTT	CASSQHPPGYNSPLHF
TRBV27	TRBJ2-3	NA	NA	TGTGCCAGCAGTTCCAGGGGGGTCACTAGGGCAGATACGCAGTATTTT	CASSSRGVTRADTQYF
TRBV7-9	TRBJ2-1	few	NA	TGTGCCAGCAGCCTGTACGATGAGCAGTTCTTC	CASSLYDEQFF
TRBV30	TRBJ1-1	NA	NA	TGTGCCTGGAGTGGGACAGCTCGCCTGGCTGAAGCTTTCTTT	CAWSGTARLAEAFF
TRBV11-3	TRBJ2-7	NA	NA	TGTGCCAGCAGCATGCAAGACTACGAGCAGTACTTC	CASSMQDYEQYF
TRBV12-3/TRBV12-4	TRBJ2-5	NA	NA	TGTGCCAGCAGTGCGGGCGAGGGGTTCCAAGAGACCCAGTACTTC	CASSAGEGFQETQYF
TRBV12-3/TRBV12-4	TRBJ1-6	few	TRBD1	TGTGCCAGCAGTCCTGACAGGGTGCTTTCTTCACCCCTCCACTTT	CASSPDRVLSSPLHF
TRBV29-1	TRBJ2-7	few	NA	TGCAGCGTTGTGGGGGATAACTACGAGCAGTACTTC	CSVVGDNYEQYF
TRBV15	TRBJ2-1	few	NA	TGTGCCACCAGCAGGACGGTAGCGGTTTTGGTGGATGAGCAGTTCTTC	CATSRTVAVLVDEQFF
TRBV7-9	TRBJ1-6	NA	NA	TGTGCCAGCAGCTTAACAGGACCATCACCCCTCCACTTT	CASSLTGPSPLHF
TRBV2	TRBJ2-1	NA	TRBD2	TGTGCCAGCAGTGGGGAAGTAGCGGGAGCCAATGAGCAGTTCTTC	CASSGEVAGANEQFF
TRBV24-1	TRBJ2-7	NA	NA	TGTGCCACCAGCCAAACGGAAGGGGCGTCCTACGAGCAGTACTTC	CATSQTEGASYEQYF
TRBV24-1	TRBJ2-5	few	TRBD2	TGTGCCACCAGTGTAGCGGGAGGCCCGGGAGAGACCCAGTACTTC	CATSVAGGPGETQYF
TRBV10-3	TRBJ1-2	NA	NA	TGTGCCATCAGTGCTTACGGAGCGGACGGGGTGTACACCTTC	CAISAYGADGVYTF
TRBV7-9	TRBJ1-1	NA	NA	TGTGCCAGCAGCTTAACGGGGCGAATGAACACTGAAGCTTTCTTT	CASSLTGRMNTEAFF
TRBV7-2	TRBJ2-7	few	TRBD2	TGTGCCAGCAGCTTTATGATAGCGGGAGTAGGGGAGCAGTACTTC	CASSFMIAGVGEQYF
TRBV20-1	TRBJ2-2	NA	TRBD1	TGCAGTGCTAGAGATCATGGGACAGGAACAACCGGGGAGCTGTTTTTT	CSARDHGTGTTGELFF
TRBV5-1	TRBJ2-1	NA	TRBD2	TGCGCCAGCAAGCTAGCGGGACTCTACAATGAGCAGTTCTTC	CASKLAGLYNEQFF
TRBV4-1	TRBJ1-4	few	NA	TGCGCCAGCCGGACGGCTTTCAATGAAAAACTGTTTTTT	CASRTAFNEKLFF
TRBV10-3	TRBJ2-3	NA	TRBD1	TGTGCCTCGACAGGGGCCGATACGCAGTATTTT	CASTGADTQYF
TRBV6-1	TRBJ1-5	few	TRBD1	TGTGCCAGCAGTGAAGTGACAGGGAGGAATCAGCCCCAGCATTTT	CASSEVTGRNQPQHF
TRBV29-1	TRBJ1-2	NA	NA	TGCAGCGGTTGGGGGGCCGTCTATGGCTACACCTTC	CSGWGAVYGYTF
TRBV7-9	TRBJ2-4	many	NA	TGTGCCAGCAGCTTAGGGGGTCGGCAGGAAAACATTCAGTACTTC	CASSLGGRQENIQYF
TRBV25-1	TRBJ2-2	NA	TRBD1	TGTGCCAGCAGTGAATCCGGGACAGGGTGGTCCGGGGAGCTGTTTTTT	CASSESGTGWSGELFF
TRBV7-2	TRBJ2-1	NA	TRBD2	TGTGCCAGCAGCTTAGAAGGACTAGCGGGATCAAATGAGCAGTTCTTC	CASSLEGLAGSNEQFF
TRBV27	TRBJ1-5	NA	NA	TGTGCCAGCAGTTTGAACATGGGATTCAATCAGCCCCAGCATTTT	CASSLNMGFNQPQHF
TRBV2	TRBJ1-3	NA	NA	TGTGCCAGCGGTGGGAGGGCACAACTCTCTGGAAACACCATATATTTT	CASGGRAQLSGNTIYF
TRBV6-2/TRBV6-3	TRBJ2-2	NA	TRBD2	TGTGCCAGCGGGAGGGGATTCATCGGGGAGCTGTTTTTT	CASGRGFIGELFF
TRBV7-9	TRBJ2-1	few	TRBD2	TGTGCCAGCAGCTTAGGCGGGAGGGATAATGGCAAGTTCTTC	CASSLGGRDNGKFF
TRBV2	TRBJ1-2	few	NA	TGTGCCAGCAGCTATGGCTACACCTTC	CASSYGYTF
TRBV29-1	TRBJ2-3	few	TRBD2	TGCAGCGGCCGGCCAGGGCCGGGGGGGGTCCCAGATACGCAGTATTTT	CSGRPGPGGVPDTQYF
TRBV5-1	TRBJ2-1	few	NA	TGCGCCAGCAGCTTGGGACCCCGCTCCTACAATGAGCAGTTCTTC	CASSLGPRSYNEQFF
TRBV4-1	TRBJ2-3	few	NA	TGCGCCAGCAGCCAAGACAGCGCCACAGATACGCAGTATTTT	CASSQDSATDTQYF
TRBV4-1	TRBJ1-4	NA	NA	TGCGCCAGCAAAACCACGGGAGCAACTAATGAAAAACTGTTTTTT	CASKTTGATNEKLFF
TRBV5-1	TRBJ2-3	NA	NA	TGCGCCAGCAGCTTGGCGCGGGCGTCTGCCGGGTCCGATACGCAGTATTTT	CASSLARASAGSDTQYF
TRBV7-8	TRBJ2-3	many	NA	TGTGCCAGCGGCTCACCGGGCGCCACAGATACGCAGTATTTT	CASGSPGATDTQYF
TRBV5-1	TRBJ2-2	few	NA	TGCGCCAGCAGCCCCGGGTATAGGGGTCAGCACACCGGGGAGCTGTTTTTT	CASSPGYRGQHTGELFF
TRBV7-8	TRBJ2-7	NA	NA	TGTGCCAGCAGCTTACTCAGCAAAGGGGTCTCCTACGAGCAGTACTTC	CASSLLSKGVSYEQYF
TRBV2	TRBJ2-1	few	TRBD2	TGTGCCAGCAGTGAAGCTCCTGGACTAGCGTACAATGAGCAGTTCTTC	CASSEAPGLAYNEQFF
TRBV19	TRBJ2-2	NA	NA	TGTGCCAGTAGTATCAGCCCAAAGGTCGGGGAGCTGTTTTTT	CASSISPKVGELFF
TRBV3-1	TRBJ2-3	NA	NA	TGTGCCAGCAGTCCCATGCGGGATCCAGATACGCAGTATTTT	CASSPMRDPDTQYF
TRBV6-2/TRBV6-3	TRBJ2-1	few	NA	TGTGCCAGCAGCCTCGCCAGGCACCAGTTCTTC	CASSLARHQFF
TRBV19	TRBJ2-4	many	NA	TGTGCCAGTAGTATAGGGGGGAGGAACATTCAGTACTTC	CASSIGGRNIQYF
TRBV27	TRBJ1-2	NA	NA	TGTGCCAGCAAAAAGGCGGGGAGGGACTATGGCTACACCTTC	CASKKAGRDYGYTF